These 21 T cell receptor beta chains originate from one sample sequenced in a study of control samples from healthy donors and cancer patients. Profiling relied on immunoSEQ multiplex PCR, and the TCRdb table lists in-frame clones only, not all of them. The sample has around 130,000 clones; 80% to 90% are singletons. The specimen sequenced was blood. The receptor source for this set is a man aged 50 or older in good health.

This chain connects TRBV29-1 to TRBJ1-2; 9 bases align to TRBD1. The germline CDR1 and CDR2 sequences are SQVTM and ANQGSEA. Trimming took 0 bases from V and 4 from J; bases not matched to a gene: 6. The CDR3 is made up of 15 amino acids. DNA of the CDR3: TGCAGCGTTGAAGACTGGACAGGGGAGGGCTATGGCTACACCTTC. The encoded protein is CSVEDWTGEGYGYTF.

The chain couples TRBV18 to TRBJ2-7, with D unresolved. Trimming pared 1 base from V and 5 bases from J, leaving 12 bases between. Germline loops: CDR1 KGHSH, CDR2 LQKENI. The CDR3 is 14 residues long. The CDR3 nucleotides read TGTGCCAGCTCACCACGGGATTGGGCAGACGAGCAGTACTTC. Encoded protein: CASSPRDWADEQYF.

The chain couples TRBV27 to TRBJ2-7; 9 nucleotides match TRBD2. Per the germline V gene, CDR1 is MNHEY and CDR2 is SMNVEV (reference sequence). The trim removed 4 bases at V and 9 bases at J, leaving 13 bases unmatched. The CDR3 runs to 15 residues. The DNA for the CDR3 is TGTGCCAGCAGTTCCTTAGCGGGGGCCCGCTTGAGGCAGTACTTC. Protein sequence: CASSSLAGARLRQYF.

This chain uses TRBV4-3 with TRBJ1-6; maybe TRBD1 (5 bases). Germline V gene sequence: CDR1 LGHNA, CDR2 YSLEER. V lost 0 bases, J lost 8 bases, and 11 bases lay in between. This CDR3 is 15 amino acids long. The CDR3 coding sequence is TGCGCCAGCAGCCAAGATTTTATCAGGGATTCACCCCTCCACTTT. It specifies CASSQDFIRDSPLHF.

The V and J genes are TRBV7-2 and TRBJ1-1, with 8 bases matching TRBD1. V gave up 3 bases and J gave up 5 bases; unmatched junction bases: 11. CDR1 SGHTA and CDR2 FQGNSA come from the germline V gene. The CDR3 loop spans 16 amino acids. CDR3 in amino acids: CASSFSLDRGGTEAFF. The CDR3 nucleotides read TGTGCCAGCAGCTTTTCCCTCGACAGGGGAGGGACTGAAGCTTTCTTT.

This clone was recorded a few times. The chain links TRBV28 to TRBJ1-5; possibly TRBD1 for D (6 bases). V was pared by 7 bases and J by 3 bases, with 19 bases between. Germline V lookup: CDR1 MDHEN, CDR2 SYDVKM. The CDR3 has 16 residues. This CDR3 is CASTGGGASTNQPQHF. CDR3 in DNA: TGTGCCAGCACCGGAGGGGGAGCTTCGACCAATCAGCCCCAGCATTTT.

This clone has only one observation. The chain is built from TRBV5-6 and TRBJ2-1, with 8 bases that match TRBD2. V trimming: 1 base; J trimming: 4 bases; junction bases outside the gene matches: 4. Germline lookup yields CDR1 SGHDT and CDR2 YYEEEE. This CDR3 contains 15 residues. The CDR3 nucleotides are TGTGCCAGCAGCTTGCCGACTAGCGAGTACAATGAGCAGTTCTTC. Residues: CASSLPTSEYNEQFF. Complete variable domain (other parts from reference TRBV5-6 and TRBJ2-1): DAGVTQSPTHLIKTRGQQVTLRCSPKSGHDTVSWYQQALGQGPQFIFQYYEEEERQRGNFPDRFSGHQFPNYSSELNVNALLLGDSALYLCASSLPTSEYNEQFFGPGTRLTVL.

This chain links TRBV7-9 with TRBJ2-3; TRBD2 aligns across 12 bases. CDR1 and CDR2 (germline): SEHNR, FQNEAQ (reference sequence). This CDR3 is 16 amino acids long. The ends lost 5 bases at V and 4 bases at J; junction bases unmatched: 7. The CDR3 here is CASSTGLAGYSDTQYF. The CDR3 nucleotides are TGTGCCAGCAGCACCGGACTAGCGGGGTACTCAGATACGCAGTATTTT.

The chain uses TRBV27 and TRBJ1-2; D ambiguous. Germline values: CDR1 MNHEY, CDR2 SMNVEV (reference sequence). The V and J ends lost 2 bases and 2 bases respectively, with 3 bases between them. The CDR3 has 12 residues. For the CDR3, the DNA is TGTGCCAGCAGTTTAATCAACTATGGCTACACCTTC. It specifies CASSLINYGYTF.

The rearrangement joins TRBV19 to TRBJ2-7; D uncertain. V was pared by 5 bases and J by 0 bases, with 14 bases between. CDR1 and CDR2 from the germline V gene are LNHDA and SQIVND (reference sequence). The CDR3 covers 15 residues. The CDR3 nucleotides read TGTGCCAGTAGTGCCTCCAGGAAGTCCTCCTACGAGCAGTACTTC. It codes for CASSASRKSSYEQYF.

The chain is built from TRBV27 and TRBJ1-2; D may be TRBD1 (6 bases). There are 15 residues in the CDR3. Germline V gene sequence: CDR1 MNHEY, CDR2 SMNVEV (reference sequence). Trimming took 3 bases from V and 8 from J, leaving 19 bases between them. The CDR3 coding sequence is TGTGCCAGCAGTTTCTTACCCGGACAGACCTTAGGCTACACCTTC. Translation: CASSFLPGQTLGYTF.

The J gene is TRBJ2-3, the V gene TRBV3-1 (or the pseudogene TRBV3-2), with 8 bases that match TRBD2. The germline CDR1 and CDR2 sequences are LGHDT and YNNKEL (reference sequence). CDR3 size: 19 residues. The ends lost 1 base at V and 0 bases at J; junction bases unmatched: 12. The DNA of the CDR3 is TGTGCCAGCAGCCAAGTTCCTTCCCGACTAGCGACAAGCACAGATACGCAGTATTTT. Protein sequence: CASSQVPSRLATSTDTQYF.

Written as DNA, the CDR3 is TGCGCCAGCAGTCAATCGGTAATCTTTTATGGCTACACCTTC. This codes for CASSQSVIFYGYTF. The rearrangement uses TRBV23-1 and TRBJ1-2, with no clear D. TRBV23-1 is an open reading frame whose function is uncertain. The V and J ends lost 0 bases and 5 bases respectively, with 10 bases between them. The CDR3 is 14 residues long.

This clone was detected a few times. The V and J genes are TRBV6-1 and TRBJ1-6; maybe TRBD1 (6 bases). From germline, CDR1 is MNHNS and CDR2 SASEGT. This CDR3 comprises 14 residues. The germline V and J ends were trimmed by 3 bases and 7 bases, with 10 bases remaining between them. The CDR3 sequence: CASSDRGGNSPLHF. CDR3 nucleotide sequence: TGTGCCAGCAGTGATCGGGGGGGCAATTCACCCCTCCACTTT.

Details on this clone: Other DNA sequences within the sample encode an identical CDR3. V and J are TRBV5-4 and TRBJ2-7; D gene unclear. Germline values: CDR1 SGHNT, CDR2 YYREEE (reference sequence). The length of the CDR3 is 11 residues. Trimming stripped 0 bases from V and 6 bases from J, with 4 bases between. CDR3 in amino acids: CASSLGPEQYF. The CDR3 DNA is TGTGCCAGCAGCTTGGGCCCCGAGCAGTACTTC.

CDR3 residues: CASSLGMGPTSGNTIYF. CDR3 sequence (DNA): TGTGCCAGCAGCTTAGGTATGGGACCGACCTCTGGAAACACCATATATTTT. The rearrangement links TRBV5-8 to TRBJ1-3; the D gene is possibly TRBD1 (5 bases). The CDR3 is 17 amino acids. Looked up from germline, CDR1 is SGHTS and CDR2 is YDEGEE. V was cut by 2 bases and J by 0 bases, with 15 bases left in between. Combining the CDR3 with reference TRBV5-8 and TRBJ1-3 gives the whole variable domain EAGVTQSPTHLIKTRGQQATLRCSPISGHTSVYWYQQALGLGLQFLLWYDEGEERNRGNFPPRFSGRQFPNYSSELNVNALELEDSALYLCASSLGMGPTSGNTIYFGEGSWLTVV.

This chain connects TRBV29-1 to TRBJ1-2, with D maybe TRBD1 (6 bases). CDR1 and CDR2 (germline): SQVTM, ANQGSEA. There are 14 residues in the CDR3. V lost 3 bases and J lost 1, with 12 bases in between. The CDR3: CSVDRQGLNYGYTF. The CDR3 bases are TGCAGCGTTGACCGGCAGGGGCTTAACTATGGCTACACCTTC.

This clone was observed a few times. This chain joins TRBV4-1 and TRBJ1-1; D is ambiguous. This CDR3 comprises 13 residues. V shed 7 bases and J shed 4 bases, with 13 bases lying between them. In germline, CDR1 is MGHRA, CDR2 YSYEKL. The CDR3 loop reads CASTFRTGTEAFF. As DNA, the CDR3 is TGCGCCAGCACCTTTCGGACGGGCACTGAAGCTTTCTTT.

On this clone itself: Given the absence of the conserved phenylalanine or tryptophan at the CDR3 end, a read error is likely. No DNA is shown, since the ends of the CDR3 on it are uncertain; the CDR3 is the one TCRdb lists. The J gene is TRBJ2-7, the V gene TRBV6-2 or TRBV6-3; the D call of TRBD2 is as the table states it, not checked on the DNA. Ends included, the CDR3 has 13 residues. The germline V gene encodes CDR1 MNHEY and CDR2 SVGEGT. The CDR3 here is CASSYPASGGRTL.

The chain uses TRBV19 and TRBJ2-7; no clear D. This CDR3 is 13 amino acids long. Between the trimmed V and J ends, which lost 0 bases and 5 bases, there was a span of 8 bases. The germline V gene has CDR1 LNHDA and CDR2 SQIVND (reference sequence). The CDR3 coding sequence is TGTGCCAGTAGTATAGACCTTCCTCACGAGCAGTACTTC. Protein sequence: CASSIDLPHEQYF. The full variable domain, completed using reference TRBV19 and TRBJ2-7, is DGGITQSPKYLFRKEGQNVTLSCEQNLNHDAMYWYRQDPGQGLRLIYYSQIVNDFQKGDIAEGYSVSREKKESFPLTVTSAQKNPTAFYLCASSIDLPHEQYFGPGTRLTVT.

This chain joins TRBV18 and TRBJ1-2; 10 positions match TRBD1. Germline V CDR1 and CDR2: KGHSH, LQKENI. V dropped 2 bases and J dropped 0; count of bases not matched to a gene: 6. The CDR3 loop spans 17 amino acids. The CDR3 sequence: CASSPGDRGPANYGYTF. The CDR3 nucleotides read TGTGCCAGCTCACCAGGAGACAGGGGGCCGGCTAACTATGGCTACACCTTC.